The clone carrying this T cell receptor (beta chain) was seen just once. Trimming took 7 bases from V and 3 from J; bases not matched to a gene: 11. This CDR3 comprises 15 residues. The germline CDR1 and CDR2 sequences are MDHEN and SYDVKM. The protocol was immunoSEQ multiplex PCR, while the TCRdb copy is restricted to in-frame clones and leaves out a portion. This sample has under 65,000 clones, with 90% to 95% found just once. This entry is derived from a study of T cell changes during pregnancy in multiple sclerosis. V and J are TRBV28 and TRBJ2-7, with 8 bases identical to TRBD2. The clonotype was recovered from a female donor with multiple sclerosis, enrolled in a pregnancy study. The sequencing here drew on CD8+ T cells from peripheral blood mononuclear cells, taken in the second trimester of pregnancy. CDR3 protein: CASTSSGRQLYEQYF. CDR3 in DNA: TGTGCCAGCACCTCAAGCGGGAGACAACTCTACGAGCAGTACTTC.